The rows below give T cell receptor beta chains drawn from one sample of a study of shared clonotypes between healthy human individuals. Here immunoSEQ multiplex PCR was the method, and the copy in TCRdb shows in-frame clones only, minus some. Of about half a million clones in the sample, roughly 80% were seen once. Sequencing was carried out using PBMCs. Source of these receptors: a woman aged 40 to 50 in good health. Some clones in this sample may be carry-over from other donors' samples. Each CDR3 is given with its conserved first and last residue. The D gene is left open where the match is weak. Rows give clone size only sometimes, using once, few, many, or a class for an expanded clone.

>TRBJ2-7|TRBV10-2|NA|NA|13
CASSIRGNSEQYF
TGCGCCAGCAGCATAAGGGGGAATTCAGAGCAGTACTTC
>TRBJ1-2|TRBV28|NA|few|12
CASSQGGYGYTF
TGTGCCAGCAGTCAAGGAGGGTACGGCTACACCTTC
>TRBJ1-4|TRBV30|NA|NA|18
CAWTGGRTPWGTNEKLFF
TGTGCCTGGACTGGGGGACGGACCCCTTGGGGAACTAATGAAAAACTGTTTTTT
>TRBJ2-1|TRBV11-2|TRBD2|NA|16
CASSRGVLAGTNEQFF
TGTGCCAGCAGCAGAGGGGTACTAGCGGGTACCAATGAGCAGTTCTTC
>TRBJ2-1|TRBV30|NA|once|13
CAWTASFRDLQFF
TGTGCCTGGACGGCCTCGTTTCGGGACTTGCAGTTCTTC
>TRBJ2-7|TRBV28|NA|NA|14
CASSFLDSQYEQYF
TGTGCCAGCAGTTTTCTTGACAGCCAGTACGAGCAGTACTTC
>TRBJ2-5|TRBV11-1|NA|NA|15
CASSGDNPSQETQYF
TGTGCCAGCAGCGGCGACAACCCAAGTCAAGAGACCCAGTACTTC
>TRBJ2-3|TRBV28|NA|once|13
CASTWLAGDTQYF
TGTGCCAGCACCTGGCTAGCTGGGGATACGCAGTATTTT
>TRBJ1-1|TRBV18|NA|NA|13
CASSPDQETEAFF
TGTGCCAGCTCACCCGACCAAGAGACTGAAGCTTTCTTT
>TRBJ2-5|TRBV5-4|NA|NA|15
CASSLVRGRGETQYF
TGTGCCAGCAGCTTGGTCCGAGGGAGGGGGGAGACCCAGTACTTC
>TRBJ1-2|TRBV28|TRBD1|NA|13
CASRQDRVDGYTF
TGTGCCAGCAGGCAGGACAGGGTAGACGGCTACACCTTC
>TRBJ1-3|TRBV7-9|NA|many|12
CASSLEGNTIYF
TGTGCCAGCAGCTTAGAGGGAAACACCATATATTTT
>TRBJ2-7|TRBV15|TRBD2|once|15
CATSREPSGPYEQYF
TGTGCCACCAGCAGGGAGCCTAGCGGCCCCTACGAGCAGTACTTC
>TRBJ1-1|TRBV28|NA|NA|15
CASSSHTGQLTEAFF
TGTGCCAGCAGTTCCCACACGGGACAACTCACTGAAGCTTTCTTT
>TRBJ2-7|TRBV7-6|NA|NA|15
CASSLQTGPGGEQYF
TGTGCCAGCAGCCTCCAGACAGGGCCGGGGGGCGAGCAGTACTTC
>TRBJ1-6|TRBV19|NA|many|14
CASSPARKNSPLHF
TGTGCCAGTAGTCCCGCACGGAAAAATTCACCCCTCCACTTT
>TRBJ1-1|TRBV5-1|NA|NA|15
CASTISGFQDTEAFF
TGCGCCAGCACGATTTCAGGGTTTCAGGACACTGAAGCTTTCTTT
>TRBJ2-1|TRBV19|NA|NA|11
CASIGDNEQFF
TGTGCCAGTATAGGGGACAATGAGCAGTTCTTC
>TRBJ1-2|TRBV7-2|NA|NA|13
CASSLGRDYGYTF
TGTGCCAGCAGCTTAGGACGGGACTATGGCTACACCTTC
>TRBJ1-1|TRBV6-5|NA|NA|14
CASSYYRGETEAFF
TGTGCCAGCAGTTACTATCGAGGGGAGACTGAAGCTTTCTTT
>TRBJ2-4|TRBV6-5|NA|NA|15
CASSSRDRPGGIQYF
TGTGCCAGCAGTTCCCGAGACAGGCCCGGCGGCATTCAGTACTTC
>TRBJ1-2|TRBV4-1|NA|NA|16
CASSQFAGSEIYGYTF
TGCGCCAGCAGCCAATTCGCCGGGTCAGAGATCTATGGCTACACCTTC
>TRBJ1-4|TRBV30|NA|NA|13
CAWSGLADEKLFF
TGTGCCTGGAGTGGACTAGCGGATGAAAAACTGTTTTTT
>TRBJ1-5|TRBV7-2|TRBD1|NA|16
CASSFRTGGHNQPQHF
TGTGCCAGCAGCTTTCGGACAGGGGGACACAATCAGCCCCAGCATTTT
>TRBJ2-2|TRBV18|TRBD1|NA|15
CASSPGTGNTGELFF
TGTGCCAGCTCACCAGGGACAGGGAACACCGGGGAGCTGTTTTTT
>TRBJ1-5|TRBV18|TRBD1|NA|16
CASSMTGGGGNQPQHF
TGTGCCAGCTCAATGACAGGGGGGGGTGGCAATCAGCCCCAGCATTTT
>TRBJ2-5|TRBV28|TRBD1|few|16
CASSSTLQGVSETQYF
TGTGCCAGCAGTTCCACGCTCCAGGGGGTTTCGGAGACCCAGTACTTC
>TRBJ1-3|TRBV18|NA|NA|13
CASSSGAGNTIYF
TGTGCCAGCTCGTCAGGGGCTGGAAACACCATATATTTT
>TRBJ2-1|TRBV18|TRBD2|NA|17
CASSGPDSGRGLDEQFF
TGTGCCAGCTCAGGTCCCGACAGCGGGAGGGGCTTGGATGAGCAGTTCTTC
>TRBJ2-5|TRBV2|TRBD1|NA|14
CASNNYRGPETQYF
TGTGCCAGCAATAACTACAGGGGACCAGAGACCCAGTACTTC
>TRBJ2-1|TRBV29-1|TRBD2|NA|15
CSAQRASGLGMGQFF
TGCAGCGCCCAACGGGCTAGCGGCCTGGGGATGGGGCAGTTCTTC
>TRBJ2-2|TRBV25-1|NA|few|15
CASRRGGQNTGELFF
TGTGCCAGTCGGCGGGGCGGGCAAAACACCGGGGAGCTGTTTTTT
>TRBJ2-7|TRBV5-1|NA|many|14
CASSLGRERYEQYF
TGCGCCAGCAGCTTGGGACGGGAGCGATACGAGCAGTACTTC
>TRBJ2-3|TRBV27|NA|NA|18
CASSLIGPRSLSTDTQYF
TGTGCCAGCAGTTTAATAGGGCCCAGAAGCCTTAGCACAGATACGCAGTATTTT
>TRBJ1-1|TRBV28|NA|once|13
CASKKGGVTEAFF
TGTGCCAGCAAAAAGGGAGGGGTAACTGAAGCTTTCTTT
>TRBJ1-1|TRBV11-2|NA|many|12
CASSLFGGEAFF
TGTGCCAGCAGCCTTTTTGGGGGCGAAGCTTTCTTT
>TRBJ1-5|TRBV6-6|NA|once|13
CASRAGLNQPQHF
TGTGCCAGTAGGGCAGGCCTCAATCAGCCCCAGCATTTT
>TRBJ2-2|TRBV7-3|NA|NA|13
CASSPPGGGELFF
TGTGCCAGCAGCCCCCCCGGGGGCGGGGAGCTGTTTTTT